This T cell receptor beta chain comes out of a study of a mutant IDH1 vaccine in newly diagnosed glioma. On the study more broadly: Vaccines began 4-6 weeks after radiotherapy alone, or with temozolomide cycles.

Libraries were prepared by immunoSEQ multiplex PCR; TCRdb keeps only in-frame clonotypes and omits some of them. The sample has approximately 66,000 clones; less than 90% are singletons. The time point here: week 35, safety follow-up. What each vaccine dose contained was 300 ug of mutant IDH1 20-mer peptide, accompanied by topical imiquimod. Details on this clone: Its matching antigen is unknown.

This CDR3 comprises 15 residues. Germline CDR1 MNHNS, CDR2 SASEGT. The V segment lost 4 bases and the J segment 3 bases; nucleotides outside the gene matches: 4. The source material was PBMCs, sampled from a glioma patient whose treatment included an IDH1 peptide vaccine. The sequence derives from a young man with glioma. The genes are TRBV6-1 and TRBJ1-5; 9 positions agree with TRBD1. The CDR3, as DNA: TGTGCCAGCAGTGGGGACAGGGTTTACAATCAGCCCCAGCATTTT. Translation: CASSGDRVYNQPQHF.